This T cell receptor beta chain was captured by sequencing in a study of T cells in Graves' hyperthyroidism and ophthalmopathy. This clonotype was detected many times. RNA transcripts yielded amplified TCR beta CDR3 regions. The study used the HTBI primer set for a first-round RT-PCR of the TCR CDR3. MiXCR was run by TCRdb on the multiplex PCR reads, yielding one entry per CDR3 protein. This table holds around 530,000 distinct CDR3 sequences, roughly 18% found once. The study excluded patients with uncontrolled infection, other autoimmune disease, pregnancy or lactation. Fresh peripheral blood, roughly 10 ml, was the source of the PBMCs. The CDR3 runs to 15 residues. Deletions cut 0 bases from V and 2 bases from J, with 11 bases between. Germline V gene lookup returns CDR1 SGHDT and CDR2 YYEEEE.

This rearrangement joins TRBV5-6 to TRBJ2-5; D is unclear. Sequencing was done on a sample of blood. This sequence was found in a woman younger than 30 with Graves' ophthalmopathy. The CDR3 here is CASSLELRQQETQYF. CDR3 DNA: TGTGCCAGCAGCTTGGAGCTCCGGCAGCAAGAGACCCAGTACTTC.